A selection of T cell receptor beta chains follows, all from one sample in a study of T cells after yellow fever vaccination. TCRdb reanalysed the 5' RACE reads using MiXCR and keeps one entry per CDR3 protein. The sample gives fewer than 150,000 distinct CDR3 sequences, more than 5.5% of which show up once; 2.7% is in the top ten. Specimen: CD4+ T cells sorted from PBMCs, collected roughly 47 days after the first yellow fever vaccination. The source of these receptors is a man aged 18 to 30 who received the YFV17D yellow fever vaccine. CDR3s include the opening cysteine and the closing phenylalanine or tryptophan. The D gene is left open where the match is weak. Not every row has a clone size; where given, it reads once, few, many or a size class.

TRBV2	-	many	TRBJ1-6	CASSPDSYNSPLHF
TRBV18	-	-	TRBJ1-3	CASSPKDRIEGNTIYF
TRBV3-1	TRBD1	many	TRBJ2-7	CASSYWTGSYEQYF
TRBV5-5	-	many	TRBJ1-3	CASSLGDGNTIYF
TRBV5-1	-	many	TRBJ1-2	CASSLGPGQVNFYTF
TRBV4-1	TRBD1	many	TRBJ2-5	CASSQGRTGGTETQYF
TRBV7-2	-	many	TRBJ1-1	CASSLAMDTEAFF
TRBV20-1	-	many	TRBJ2-5	CSAKRGGETQYF
TRBV18	TRBD1	many	TRBJ1-5	CASSLGQVPQPQHF
TRBV4-1	TRBD2	many	TRBJ2-5	CASSRGLAGPQETQYF
TRBV7-9	TRBD1	many	TRBJ2-4	CASSLAGTEIQYF
TRBV20-1	TRBD1	many	TRBJ2-7	CSAFGQGAAWEQYF
TRBV10-3	-	many	TRBJ2-2	CAISEYPPNTGELFF
TRBV12-3/TRBV12-4	-	many	TRBJ2-7	CASSTRGYEQYF
TRBV4-3	-	many	TRBJ2-2	CASSQDHKNTGELFF
TRBV5-1	-	many	TRBJ2-3	CASRGFGSTDTQYF
TRBV10-3	TRBD1	-	TRBJ1-1	CAISGGQGGAEAFF
TRBV6-1	-	many	TRBJ2-2	CASSERTSPGELFF
TRBV20-1	-	many	TRBJ2-3	CSAERGFTDTQYF
TRBV10-3	TRBD1	many	TRBJ2-7	CAISEGPGTAYEQYF
TRBV5-1	-	many	TRBJ1-2	CASSLTGPTYLGYTF
TRBV5-6	-	many	TRBJ1-2	CASSLRQSLFIYGYTF
TRBV20-1	-	many	TRBJ1-3	CSAPTLGNPGNTIYF
TRBV20-1	TRBD2	many	TRBJ2-7	CSAYRRGAPYEQYF